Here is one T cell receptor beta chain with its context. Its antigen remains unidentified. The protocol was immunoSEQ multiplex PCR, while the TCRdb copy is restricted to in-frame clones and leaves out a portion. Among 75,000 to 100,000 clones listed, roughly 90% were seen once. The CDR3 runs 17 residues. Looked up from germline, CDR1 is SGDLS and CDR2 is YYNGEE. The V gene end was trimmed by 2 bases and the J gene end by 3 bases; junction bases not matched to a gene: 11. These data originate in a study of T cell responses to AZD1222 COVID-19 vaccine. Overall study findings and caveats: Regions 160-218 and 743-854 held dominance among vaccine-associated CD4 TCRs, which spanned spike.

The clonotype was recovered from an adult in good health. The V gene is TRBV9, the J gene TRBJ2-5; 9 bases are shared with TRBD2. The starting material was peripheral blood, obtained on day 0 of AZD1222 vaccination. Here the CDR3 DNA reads TGTGCCAGCAGCGTTAGCGGGAGAGCGGACTCCAAAGAGACCCAGTACTTC. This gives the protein CASSVSGRADSKETQYF.